Listed below are T cell receptor beta chains from one sample, sequenced in a study of metastatic and nonmetastatic thyroid tumors. TCRdb ran MiXCR on the PCR reads. Of around 59,000 clones in the sample, 15% to 20% are singletons; the top ten hold over 9%. The sequencing input was blood. The receptors originated from a male donor with papillary thyroid cancer or a benign thyroid nodule (not recorded which). Some clones in this sample may be carry-over from other donors' samples. Each CDR3 is given with its conserved first and last residue. A D gene is named only where the DNA matches it firmly. Clone size is not always given. Where it is, it says once, few, many or a class for expanded clones.

j_call clone_size d_call v_call cdr3_nt cdr3_aa
TRBJ1-1 many . TRBV29-1 TGCAGCGTGGTGGGGAACACTGAAGCTTTCTTT CSVVGNTEAFF
TRBJ1-2 many . TRBV25-1 TGTGCCAGCGAAAGAGATGGCTACACCTTC CASERDGYTF
TRBJ2-7 . . TRBV5-4 TGTGTCAGCACCCATCAACCCGACGACGTAGAGCAGTACTTC CVSTHQPDDVEQYF
TRBJ2-1 many . TRBV5-1 TGCGCCAGCGGACTTGGTGGGCCTTTAAATGAGCAGTTCTTC CASGLGGPLNEQFF
TRBJ2-5 many TRBD2 TRBV2 TGTGCCAGCAGTGTTGCTAGCGGGGGGGCAGAGACCCAGTACTTC CASSVASGGAETQYF
TRBJ2-2 many . TRBV10-3 TGTGCCATCAGTGAGTCGGCGCTAACCGGGGAGCTGTTTTTT CAISESALTGELFF
TRBJ2-5 few TRBD2 TRBV5-6 TGTGCCAGCAGCCCGAACGGACTAGCGGGGGGTAGGAAGACCCAGTACTTC CASSPNGLAGGRKTQYF
TRBJ2-1 many TRBD2 TRBV20-1 TGCAGTGCGCGGGGGGCCAGCTACTCCTACAATGAGCAGTTCTTC CSARGASYSYNEQFF
TRBJ2-3 many TRBD1 TRBV30 TGTGCCTGGAGTGTTTTGGGACAGGCCACAGATACGCAGTATTTT CAWSVLGQATDTQYF
TRBJ2-2 many . TRBV19 TGTGCCAGTAGCACGCTCCTGGGGATGAACACCGGGGAGCTGTTTTTT CASSTLLGMNTGELFF
TRBJ1-2 few . TRBV28 TGTGCCAGTAGTAGGACAGAAGCTAACTATGGCTACACCTTC CASSRTEANYGYTF
TRBJ2-3 many . TRBV6-4 TGTGCCAGCAGTGACTCGGGGAGCACAGATACGCAGTATTTT CASSDSGSTDTQYF
TRBJ1-1 many TRBD1 TRBV20-1 TGCAGTGTCGACAGGGGTTCAACTGAAGCTTTCTTT CSVDRGSTEAFF
TRBJ2-7 medium-sized . TRBV12-3/TRBV12-4 TGTGCCAGCAGCCCTAGACAGGTAACCTACGAGCAGTACTTC CASSPRQVTYEQYF
TRBJ2-2 many . TRBV9 TGTGCCAGCAGCGTAGGTCCGTCCGGGGAGCTGTTTTTT CASSVGPSGELFF
TRBJ2-7 many . TRBV19 TGTGCCAGTAGTATAGCGGAGGAGACCTACGAGCAGTACTTC CASSIAEETYEQYF
TRBJ2-7 many . TRBV19 TGTGCCAGTAGTATCTACGGGGCGAAGCAGTACTTC CASSIYGAKQYF
TRBJ2-1 many . TRBV6-1 TGTGCCAGCAGTAAAACGGAAACCTACAATGAGCAGTTCTTC CASSKTETYNEQFF
TRBJ2-2 . . TRBV12-3/TRBV12-4 TGTGCCAGCAGTAGAGGTCCCGTTGAGCTGTTTTTT CASSRGPVELFF
TRBJ1-1 . . TRBV7-8 TGTGCCAGCAGCTTAGAAATGGGCGGTGGGAACACTGAAGCTTTCTTT CASSLEMGGGNTEAFF
TRBJ2-1 . TRBD2 TRBV19 TGTGCCAGTAGTCGGGGACTAGCGGGCCGAATGCCCTGCAATGGGCAGTTCTTC CASSRGLAGRMPCNGQFF
TRBJ2-7 few . TRBV27 TGTGCCAGCATTCTTCGACCCCCCCCGGTTTGGGAGCAGTACTTC CASILRPPPVWEQYF
TRBJ1-1 many . TRBV12-3/TRBV12-4 TGTGCCAGCAGTCCCACGACGGTGAACACTGAAGCTTTCTTT CASSPTTVNTEAFF